The 19 T cell receptor beta chains below all came from one sample that was sequenced in a study of Graves' ophthalmopathy and Graves' hyperthyroidism. The authors amplified TCR beta CDR3 regions, and they did so from RNA transcripts for repertoire sequencing. RT-PCR with HTBI primers came first, then second-round multiplex PCR. TCRdb reprocessed the multiplex PCR reads via MiXCR and lists one record per CDR3 protein. The table records approximately 540,000 distinct CDR3 sequences, less than 40% of them present only once. Sequenced material: peripheral blood or thyroid tissue (not recorded which). All receptors come from an adult man with Graves' hyperthyroidism.

Ten or more counts support this clonotype. At one end, the junction sequence differs from germline, possibly due to a read error. CDR3 nucleotides: TGTGCCAGCAGCTTAGTATCGGGGCTGGGCCCTTTAAACTTT. This encodes CASSLVSGLGPLNF. This chain connects TRBV7-2 to TRBJ1-6; D might be TRBD1 (5 bases). The CDR3 has 14 residues. The V gene's germline CDR1 is SGHTA and CDR2 FQGNSA.

A word on this clonotype: A much larger clone is a single base away; this may be a read error. This chain links TRBV7-8 with TRBJ2-7; 11 bases match TRBD2. V dropped 11 bases and J dropped 2; count of bases not matched to a gene: 8. Looked up from germline, CDR1 is SGHVS and CDR2 is FQNEAQ. The CDR3 is made up of 14 amino acids. The CDR3 region has the DNA TGTGCCCGGAGTGTACTAGCGGGGGCCTACGAGCAGTACTTC. This codes for CARSVLAGAYEQYF.

This rearrangement joins TRBV25-1 to TRBJ1-1; 7 bases line up with TRBD1. This CDR3 is built from 15 residues. Germline V gene lookup returns CDR1 MGHDK and CDR2 SYGVNS. The V gene end was trimmed by 8 bases and the J gene end by 0 bases; junction bases not matched to a gene: 9. CDR3 in DNA: TGTGCCAGCGTTGAACAGGGGATCATGAACACTGAAGCTTTCTTT. Its translation is CASVEQGIMNTEAFF.

This clonotype was recorded many times. The genes are TRBV2 and TRBJ2-6; possible D gene TRBD1, 8 bases. The CDR3 is made up of 18 amino acids. Per germline, CDR1 SNHLY and CDR2 FYNNEI. The ends were cut back, 4 bases at V and 0 bases at J, with 16 bases in the middle. CDR3 region: CASSADRGLYSGANVLTF. The CDR3 bases are TGTGCCAGCAGTGCAGACAGGGGACTATACTCTGGGGCCAACGTCCTGACTTTC.

This clonotype was seen repeatedly, ten times or more. This chain joins TRBV7-8 and TRBJ2-6, with TRBD2 identical over 8 bases. Germline V gene data show CDR1 as SGHVS and CDR2 as FQNEAQ. The J segment lost 0 bases and the V segment lost 4 bases, leaving 11 bases of the junction unmatched. The CDR3 contains 19 residues. CDR3 residues: CASSSYRLAGFSGANVLTF. CDR3 sequence (DNA): TGTGCCAGCAGCTCCTATCGGCTAGCGGGTTTCTCTGGGGCCAACGTCCTGACTTTC.

This clonotype was recorded at least ten times. The CDR3 coding sequence is TGTGCCAGCAGTTTGGATAGGGACCCCTCCTACGAGCAGTACTTC. It is translated as CASSLDRDPSYEQYF. This chain joins TRBV12-3 or TRBV12-4 and TRBJ2-7; D may be TRBD1 or TRBD2 (5 bases each). The CDR3 sequence is 15 residues long. The V end was cut by 3 bases, the J end by 0 bases, with 12 bases between.

This clonotype was picked up a small number of times. The chain is built from TRBV29-1 and TRBJ1-4, with D tentatively TRBD1 (5 bases). Germline V lookup: CDR1 SQVTM, CDR2 ANQGSEA. V lost 4 bases and J 7 bases, leaving 13 bases between the germline ends. The CDR3 is made up of 13 amino acids. As DNA, the CDR3 is TGCAGCGTTGTTAGAGGGACCGGTGAAAAACTGTTTTTT. It translates to CSVVRGTGEKLFF. Combining the CDR3 with reference TRBV29-1 and TRBJ1-4 gives the whole variable domain SAVISQKPSRDICQRGTSLTIQCQVDSQVTMMFWYRQQPGQSLTLIATANQGSEATYESGFVIDKFPISRPNLTFSTLTVSNMSPEDSSIYLCSVVRGTGEKLFFGSGTQLSVL.

This clonotype was seen at least ten times. The chain employs TRBV7-9 and TRBJ2-7, with 9 bases aligning to TRBD2. V was pared by 3 bases and J by 5 bases, with 2 bases of the junction left unmatched. The CDR3 consists of 13 residues. CDR1 SEHNR and CDR2 FQNEAQ come from the germline V gene (reference sequence). CDR3 sequence: CASSFSGSDEQYF. The CDR3 DNA is TGTGCCAGCAGCTTTAGCGGGAGCGACGAGCAGTACTTC.

The chain employs TRBV29-1 and TRBJ2-1; D is perhaps TRBD2 (5 bases). CDR1 SQVTM and CDR2 ANQGSEA come from the germline V gene. V was shortened by 1 base and J by 4 bases, with 20 bases between the two germline ends. This CDR3 has 17 residues. DNA of the CDR3: TGCAGCGTTGAAGTGGCCCGAATGGGGAGACGATACAATGAGCAGTTCTTC. It encodes CSVEVARMGRRYNEQFF.

This clonotype was detected a few times. The J gene is TRBJ2-2, the V gene TRBV4-1, with 8 nucleotides matching TRBD2. The CDR3 is 17 residues long. The J segment lost 7 bases and the V segment lost 0 bases, leaving 10 bases of the junction unmatched. Germline V CDR1 and CDR2: MGHRA, YSYEKL. The CDR3 loop reads CASSQDIPREVGGELFF. DNA for the CDR3: TGCGCCAGCAGCCAAGATATCCCGCGGGAGGTAGGCGGGGAGCTGTTTTTT.

This clonotype turned up a few times. DNA for the CDR3: TGTGCCAGTAGTATGATGGCCAATCAGCCCCAGCATTTT. This sequence encodes CASSMMANQPQHF. J is TRBJ1-5 and V is TRBV19; D gene uncertain. Germline loops: CDR1 LNHDA, CDR2 SQIVND (reference sequence). V was clipped by 3 bases and J by 3 bases, with 6 bases between them. The CDR3 sequence is 13 residues long.

As to this clonotype: A much larger clone differs by one base, so this may be a read error. No conserved phenylalanine or tryptophan ends this CDR3, so it is likely a read error. This sequence joins TRBV3-1 and TRBJ1-1, with D possibly being TRBD1 (6 bases). The CDR3 has 12 amino acids. Per the germline V gene, CDR1 is LGHDT and CDR2 is YNNKEL (reference sequence). V was trimmed by 5 bases and J by 8 bases, leaving 12 bases between them. The CDR3 here is CASSNRAGEAFL. The CDR3 DNA follows: TGTGCCAGCAGCAACAGGGCGGGAGAAGCTTTCCTT.

This clonotype was detected ten times or more. This chain links TRBV25-1 with TRBJ1-2; weak D call: TRBD1 (6 bases). Germline lookup yields CDR1 MGHDK and CDR2 SYGVNS. V was cut by 6 bases and J by 8 bases, with 19 bases left in between. CDR3 size: 14 residues. The CDR3 loop is CASSPPPGAGGYTF. CDR3 DNA sequence: TGTGCCAGCAGCCCCCCCCCGGGGGCGGGGGGCTACACCTTC.

On this clonotype: Because it lacks the conserved phenylalanine or tryptophan at the end, this CDR3 is likely a read error. The limits of the CDR3 on the DNA are not certain, so only TCRdb's listed CDR3 is given. This sequence joins TRBV11-2 and TRBJ2-5; TRBD2, the table's D call, lacks a check against the DNA. Germline CDR1 reads SGHAT; CDR2 reads FQNNGV. The CDR3 length is 13 residues, termini included. The CDR3 is CASSLWGIAGSSQ.

At least ten counts were recorded for this clonotype. V usage is TRBV28 and J usage is TRBJ2-5; no clear D. The V end was cut by 5 bases, the J end by 2 bases, with 9 bases between. CDR1 is MDHEN and CDR2 is SYDVKM in the germline V gene. This CDR3 is 13 amino acids long. The CDR3 spells CASSEGPQETQYF. For the CDR3, the DNA is TGTGCCAGCAGTGAAGGTCCACAAGAGACCCAGTACTTC. Variable domain in full (rest from reference TRBV28 and TRBJ2-5): DVKVTQSSRYLVKRTGEKVFLECVQDMDHENMFWYRQDPGLGLRLIYFSYDVKMKEKGDIPEGYSVSREKKERFSLILESASTNQTSMYLCASSEGPQETQYFGPGTRLLVL.

This rearrangement joins TRBV3-1 to TRBJ2-7; TRBD1 agrees at 7 bases. Germline CDR1 is LGHDT and CDR2 is YNNKEL (reference sequence). J gave up 1 base and V 8 bases, and 5 bases lay outside the gene matches. The CDR3 runs 13 residues. CDR3 residues: CASARQGSYEQYF. CDR3 bases: TGTGCCAGCGCCAGACAGGGTTCCTACGAGCAGTACTTC.

Only a few counts were recorded for this clonotype. This chain connects TRBV4-1 to TRBJ2-7, with 9 nucleotides matching TRBD2. This CDR3 has 15 residues. CDR1 MGHRA and CDR2 YSYEKL come from the germline V gene. J gave up 2 bases and V 3 bases, and 5 bases lay outside the gene matches. In DNA form, the CDR3 reads TGCGCCAGCAGCCACCCTAGCGGGAAGACCTACGAGCAGTACTTC. This translates into CASSHPSGKTYEQYF.

This clonotype was found many times. V gene TRBV11-2 combines with J gene TRBJ2-5; unclear D gene. This CDR3 has 16 residues. The germline gives CDR1 SGHAT, CDR2 FQNNGV. V lost 2 bases and J lost 2, with 15 bases in between. The DNA for the CDR3 is TGTGCCAGCAGCTTAAAGTTCCGCGCGCTACAAGAGACCCAGTACTTC. Protein: CASSLKFRALQETQYF.

The table lists this clonotype with a few counts. This may arise from a read error, as a much more abundant clone is one base away. The chain employs TRBV7-9 and TRBJ2-7; 9 nucleotides match TRBD1. CDR1 is SEHNR, CDR2 FQNEAQ, per germline (reference sequence). Trimming took 4 bases from V and 2 from J; bases not matched to a gene: 3. This CDR3 region has 14 residues. The DNA for the CDR3 is TGTGCCAGCAGCTGGACAGGGGAAACCTACGAGCAGTACTTC. Its translation is CASSWTGETYEQYF.